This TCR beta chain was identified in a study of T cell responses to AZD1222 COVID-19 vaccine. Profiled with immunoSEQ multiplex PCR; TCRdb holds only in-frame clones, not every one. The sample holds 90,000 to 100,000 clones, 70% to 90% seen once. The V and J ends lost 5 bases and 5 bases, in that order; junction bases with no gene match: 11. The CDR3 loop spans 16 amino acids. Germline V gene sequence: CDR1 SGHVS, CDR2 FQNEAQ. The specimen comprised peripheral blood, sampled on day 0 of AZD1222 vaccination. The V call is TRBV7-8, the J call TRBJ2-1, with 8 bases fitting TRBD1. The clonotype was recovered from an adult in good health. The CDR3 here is CASSHVGTGWNNEQFF. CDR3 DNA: TGTGCCAGCAGCCACGTGGGGACAGGCTGGAACAATGAGCAGTTCTTC.